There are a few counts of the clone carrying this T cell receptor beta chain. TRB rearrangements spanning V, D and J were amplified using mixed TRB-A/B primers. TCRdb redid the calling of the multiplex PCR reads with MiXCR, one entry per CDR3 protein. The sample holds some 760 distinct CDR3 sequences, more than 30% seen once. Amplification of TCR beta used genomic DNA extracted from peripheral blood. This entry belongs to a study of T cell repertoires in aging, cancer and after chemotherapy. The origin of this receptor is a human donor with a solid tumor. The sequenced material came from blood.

CDR3 residues: CASSLDPDEQFF. DNA for the CDR3: TGTGCCAGCAGCTTAGATCCGGATGAGCAGTTCTTC. The genes are TRBV7-9 and TRBJ2-1; D is undetermined. The V end lost 1 base, the J end lost 8 bases, and 6 bases lay between the germline ends. The CDR3 consists of 12 residues. Germline CDR1 and CDR2: SEHNR and FQNEAQ (reference sequence). The entire variable domain, with the rest obtained from reference TRBV7-9 and TRBJ2-1, is as follows: DTGVSQNPRHKITKRGQNVTFRCDPISEHNRLYWYRQTLGQGPEFLTYFQNEAQLEKSRLLSDRFSAERPKGSFSTLEIQRTEQGDSAMYLCASSLDPDEQFFGPGTRLTVL.